These 15 T cell receptor beta chains came from one sample sequenced in a study of cytomegalovirus exposure and HLA in healthy donors. Clones were read by immunoSEQ multiplex PCR, and TCRdb kept only the in-frame ones, dropping some. The sample lists hundreds of thousands of clones; roughly 87% were seen once. Sequencing was carried out using PBMCs. These receptors all come from a man aged 18 to 35 in good health and CMV-seropositive.

The rearrangement joins TRBV18 to TRBJ1-1; 8 bases fit TRBD1. The germline CDR1 and CDR2 sequences are KGHSH and LQKENI. Trimming took 5 bases from V and 1 from J; bases not matched to a gene: 9. The CDR3 covers 16 residues. CDR3 protein: CASSTGAGTGNTEAFF. In nucleotides, the CDR3 is TGTGCCAGCTCAACAGGGGCCGGGACAGGGAACACTGAAGCTTTCTTT.

This chain uses TRBV10-1 with TRBJ1-1; possibly TRBD1 for D (5 bases). This CDR3 is 16 amino acids long. Trimming stripped 3 bases from V and 0 bases from J, with 14 bases between. The germline gives CDR1 WNHNN, CDR2 SYGVQD (reference sequence). The CDR3 bases are TGCGCCAGCAGTGAAGCCGCCGGGACGGTGAACACTGAAGCTTTCTTT. It encodes CASSEAAGTVNTEAFF.

The rearrangement links TRBV27 to TRBJ2-1; a weak D match, TRBD1 (6 bases). The CDR3 loop spans 16 amino acids. Germline V lookup: CDR1 MNHEY, CDR2 SMNVEV (reference sequence). V was cut by 3 bases and J by 3 bases, with 15 bases left in between. The CDR3 sequence is CASSFNREWFYNEQFF. Written as DNA, the CDR3 is TGTGCCAGCAGTTTCAACAGGGAGTGGTTCTACAATGAGCAGTTCTTC.

The chain links TRBV5-1 to TRBJ2-1, with D unresolved. This CDR3 is built from 14 residues. The germline V and J ends were trimmed by 3 bases and 9 bases, with 16 bases remaining between them. The germline V gene has CDR1 SGHRS and CDR2 YFSETQ. The CDR3 protein is CASSSLRRPLEQFF. The CDR3 DNA follows: TGCGCCAGCAGCTCCTTGCGGCGGCCCCTTGAGCAGTTCTTC. Together with reference TRBV5-1 and TRBJ2-1, the CDR3 gives the full variable domain: KAGVTQTPRYLIKTRGQQVTLSCSPISGHRSVSWYQQTPGQGLQFLFEYFSETQRNKGNFPGRFSGRQFSNSRSEMNVSTLELGDSALYLCASSSLRRPLEQFFGPGTRLTVL.

J is TRBJ2-7 and V is TRBV7-9, with D maybe TRBD1 (6 bases). CDR1 SEHNR and CDR2 FQNEAQ come from the germline V gene (reference sequence). V was pared by 3 bases and J by 4 bases, with 13 bases between. The CDR3 extends over 14 amino acids. The CDR3: CASSFQGFWYEQYF. The CDR3 bases are TGTGCCAGCAGCTTTCAGGGGTTCTGGTACGAGCAGTACTTC.

This chain joins TRBV5-1 and TRBJ2-7; 8 bases are shared with TRBD1. J gave up 2 bases and V 3 bases, and 4 bases lay outside the gene matches. CDR1 and CDR2 (germline): SGHRS, YFSETQ. This CDR3 is 14 amino acids long. CDR3 protein: CASSSGQAAYEQYF. DNA for the CDR3: TGCGCCAGCAGCTCGGGACAGGCAGCCTACGAGCAGTACTTC.

The chain employs TRBV11-2 and TRBJ2-1; maybe TRBD1 (5 bases). The germline CDR1 and CDR2 sequences are SGHAT and FQNNGV. The CDR3 is 14 amino acids. V shed 4 bases and J shed 5 bases, with 12 bases lying between them. In DNA form, the CDR3 reads TGTGCCAGCAGCTCTTTTAGGGGTAACAATGAGCAGTTCTTC. It yields the protein CASSSFRGNNEQFF.

The V gene is TRBV28, the J gene TRBJ1-2, with D uncertain. The CDR3 is made up of 12 amino acids. Germline CDR1 and CDR2: MDHEN and SYDVKM. V was pared by 4 bases and J by 5 bases, with 8 bases between. The CDR3 is CASSSTVYGYTF. The CDR3 DNA follows: TGTGCCAGCAGTTCCACAGTGTATGGCTACACCTTC.

The J gene is TRBJ2-7, the V gene TRBV4-1; D uncertain. Deletions cut 2 bases from V and 6 bases from J, with 17 bases between. The germline V gene encodes CDR1 MGHRA and CDR2 YSYEKL. This CDR3 region has 15 residues. CDR3 in amino acids: CASSQPGRIRIEQYF. The CDR3 DNA is TGCGCCAGCAGCCAACCAGGACGAATTAGGATCGAGCAGTACTTC.

CDR3 protein: CASSARQIPYEQYF. In DNA, the CDR3 is TGTGCCAGCAGCGCTAGACAGATACCATACGAGCAGTACTTC. This chain links TRBV11-2 with TRBJ2-7; maybe TRBD1 (5 bases). CDR1 and CDR2 (germline): SGHAT, FQNNGV. This CDR3 has 14 residues. V was trimmed by 5 bases and J by 4 bases, leaving 15 bases between them.

This chain uses TRBV7-9 with TRBJ2-1, with TRBD2 identical over 14 bases. Looked up from germline, CDR1 is SEHNR and CDR2 is FQNEAQ (reference sequence). V shed 10 bases, J shed 3 bases, and the junction held 5 bases outside the gene matches. This CDR3 region has 15 residues. In DNA form, the CDR3 reads TGTGCCACTACGACTAGCGGGAGGGGCTACAATGAGCAGTTCTTC. Translating it yields CATTTSGRGYNEQFF.

The V call is TRBV7-6, the J call TRBJ2-7; no reliable D call. V lost 2 bases to trimming and J lost 0 bases, with 8 bases between them. Looked up from germline, CDR1 is SGHVS and CDR2 is FNYEAQ. The CDR3 extends over 14 amino acids. The CDR3 loop is CASSLSADSYEQYF. The CDR3 DNA sequence: TGTGCCAGCAGCTTATCGGCAGACTCCTACGAGCAGTACTTC.

This chain joins TRBV6-1 and TRBJ2-7; TRBD1 or TRBD2 may be the D gene (5 bases each). The CDR3 runs 14 residues. The germline CDR1 and CDR2 sequences are MNHNS and SASEGT. V was cut by 8 bases and J by 7 bases, with 21 bases left in between. The DNA of the CDR3 is TGTGCCAGCTCCCTCGGGACCCATCGTCGGGAGCAGTACTTC. It encodes CASSLGTHRREQYF.

CDR3 DNA: TGTGCCAGCTCTAGGGCAGGGAGATACCAAGAGACCCAGTACTTC. It specifies CASSRAGRYQETQYF. The chain combines TRBV6-5 with TRBJ2-5; D tentatively fits TRBD1 or TRBD2 (5 bases each). Deletions cut 8 bases from V and 0 bases from J, with 16 bases between. Germline CDR1 reads MNHEY; CDR2 reads SVGAGI. This CDR3 contains 15 residues.

This clone was counted between two and nine times. The rearrangement uses TRBV4-2 and TRBJ2-3; 14 positions match TRBD2. The CDR3 spans 16 residues. J was trimmed by 5 bases and V by 4 bases; bases with no gene match: 5. Germline V gene data show CDR1 as LGHNA and CDR2 as YNFKEQ. The CDR3 coding sequence is TGTGCCAGCAGCCTTGGGACTAGCGGGAGTGAAGATACGCAGTATTTT. Residues: CASSLGTSGSEDTQYF.